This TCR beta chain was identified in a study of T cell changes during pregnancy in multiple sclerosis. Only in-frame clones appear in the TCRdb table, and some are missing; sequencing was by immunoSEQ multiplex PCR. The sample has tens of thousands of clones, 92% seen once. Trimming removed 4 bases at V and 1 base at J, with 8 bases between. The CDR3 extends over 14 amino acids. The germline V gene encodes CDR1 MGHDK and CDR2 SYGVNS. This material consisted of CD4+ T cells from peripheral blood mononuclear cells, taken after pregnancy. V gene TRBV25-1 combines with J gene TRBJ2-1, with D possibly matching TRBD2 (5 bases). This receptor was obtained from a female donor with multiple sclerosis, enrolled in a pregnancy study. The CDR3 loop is CASSARGSYNEQFF. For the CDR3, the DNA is TGTGCCAGCAGTGCCCGGGGTTCCTACAATGAGCAGTTCTTC.